One and the same sample provided the 3 T cell receptor beta chains below, sequenced in a study of human T cells and chemical hapten exposure. Time point defined: patch test 1, 2 weeks after DPC sensitization. Documented treatment: therapeutic diphenylcyclopropenone sensitization with weekly scalp DPC. TCRdb itself ran the RACE reads through MiXCR, one entry per CDR3 protein. This sample has some 180,000 distinct CDR3 sequences, with about a fifth found just once. Sequencing used whole blood, obtained in connection with sensitization to the hapten diphenylcyclopropenone (DPC). These receptors were taken from a woman between 50 and 59 years old with alopecia areata. Some clones in this sample may be carry-over from other donors' samples.

In this sample, this clonotype turned up a few times. CDR3 residues: CSVAPGQGAGEQFF. The DNA for the CDR3 is TGCAGCGTTGCCCCGGGACAGGGGGCAGGTGAGCAGTTCTTC. The chain has TRBV29-1 and TRBJ2-1; 12 bases agree with TRBD1. The CDR3 covers 14 residues. V shed 4 bases, J shed 9 bases, and the junction held 7 bases outside the gene matches. CDR1 is SQVTM, CDR2 ANQGSEA, per germline.

In this sample, this clonotype turned up a few times. The rearrangement uses TRBV10-3 and TRBJ2-5, with 7 bases identical to TRBD2. Germline V lookup: CDR1 ENHRY, CDR2 SYGVKD. The V gene end was trimmed by 6 bases and the J gene end by 2 bases; junction bases not matched to a gene: 3. This CDR3 is 13 amino acids long. CDR3 residues: CAIREAGQETQYF. The CDR3 DNA reads as TGTGCCATCAGGGAAGCGGGGCAAGAGACCCAGTACTTC.

This rearrangement joins TRBV5-1 to TRBJ2-1, with 7 bases fitting TRBD1. The J segment lost 7 bases and the V segment lost 0 bases, leaving 10 bases of the junction unmatched. CDR3 length equals 16 residues. Germline CDR1 and CDR2: SGHRS and YFSETQ. The CDR3 DNA reads TGCGCCAGCAGCTTGGTTGGAGGACAGGACACAAATGAGCAGTTCTTC. It encodes CASSLVGGQDTNEQFF. Based on the CDR3 plus reference TRBV5-1 and TRBJ2-1, the full variable domain is KAGVTQTPRYLIKTRGQQVTLSCSPISGHRSVSWYQQTPGQGLQFLFEYFSETQRNKGNFPGRFSGRQFSNSRSEMNVSTLELGDSALYLCASSLVGGQDTNEQFFGPGTRLTVL.